This T cell receptor (beta chain) comes out of a study of Ad26.COV2.S vaccination and SARS-CoV-2 variants. Looking at the study overall: Ad26.COV2.S was injected intramuscularly once or twice, 56 days apart.

Study observations and caveats: Using TCR breadth and depth analyses may have led to underestimated total T cell responses.

Described treatment: some 20 received Ad26.COV2.S at low or high dose, single or two shots; five or six received placebo; per-sample allocation not given. Samples analyzed were those drawn on day 63 after the first vaccine or placebo injection. An adult of 18-55 years in Boston served as donor. Repertoires were generated with immunoSEQ multiplex PCR, while TCRdb's copy carries only in-frame clones and drops some. Of about 350,000 clones in the sample, about 87% were seen once. V was cut by 1 base and J by 2 bases, with 17 bases left in between. Germline CDR1 reads SGHVS; CDR2 reads FQNEAQ. The CDR3 extends over 17 amino acids. Worth noting for this clone: Its antigen is still unknown.

This TCR came from a person between 18 and 59 years old who received the Ad26.COV2.S COVID-19 vaccine or a placebo. The material sequenced was peripheral blood, taken in a trial of Ad26.COV2.S vaccine versus placebo. The chain joins TRBV7-8 to TRBJ1-2; perhaps TRBD1 as D (6 bases). Written as DNA, the CDR3 is TGTGCCAGCAGCTTAGGCGGGCAGGGGCGACAGAACTATGGCTACACCTTC. It codes for CASSLGGQGRQNYGYTF.